The clone carrying this T cell receptor (beta chain) was found once. The CDR3 spans 16 residues. Germline CDR1 reads SGHTA; CDR2 reads FQGNSA. V lost 5 bases and J lost 4; bases outside the gene matches: 10. Receiving focal radiation plus CTLA-4 blockade with ipilimumab were patients who had chemo-refractory metastatic non-small-cell lung cancer. This entry is derived from a study of radiotherapy plus CTLA-4 blockade in lung cancer. Here immunoSEQ multiplex PCR was the method, and the copy in TCRdb shows in-frame clones only, minus some. Among roughly 80,000 clones listed, under 75% were seen once. The chain uses TRBV7-2 and TRBJ2-1, with 8 bases aligning to TRBD2. The source material was peripheral blood, sampled from a patient treated with radiotherapy plus ipilimumab. The source of this sequence is a human donor with non-small cell lung cancer whose response to radiotherapy plus ipilimumab could not be evaluated. The CDR3 region has the DNA TGTGCCAGCAGCACGGGGGGGGCCACTACATACAATGAGCAGTTCTTC. This sequence encodes CASSTGGATTYNEQFF.